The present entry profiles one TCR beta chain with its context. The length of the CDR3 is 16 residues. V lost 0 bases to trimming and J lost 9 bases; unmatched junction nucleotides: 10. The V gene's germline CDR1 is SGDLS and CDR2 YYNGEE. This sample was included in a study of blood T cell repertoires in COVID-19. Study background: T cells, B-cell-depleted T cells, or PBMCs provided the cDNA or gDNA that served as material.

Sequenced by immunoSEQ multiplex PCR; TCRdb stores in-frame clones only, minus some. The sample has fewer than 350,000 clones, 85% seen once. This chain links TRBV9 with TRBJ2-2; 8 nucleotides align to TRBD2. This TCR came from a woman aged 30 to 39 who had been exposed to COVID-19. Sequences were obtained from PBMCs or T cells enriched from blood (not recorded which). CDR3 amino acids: CASSVEAGTSIRELFF. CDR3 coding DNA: TGTGCCAGCAGCGTAGAGGCCGGGACTAGTATCCGGGAGCTGTTTTTT.